This T cell receptor beta chain was observed in a study of shared clonotypes between healthy human individuals. For the study at large: Every donor yielded three CD4 naive, three CD4 memory, two CD8 naive and one CD8 memory plate.

V was clipped by 4 bases and J by 6 bases, with 10 bases between them. Germline V CDR1 and CDR2: SQVTM, ANQGSEA. The CDR3 runs 12 residues. Naive CD8 cells, CD45RO-negative and positively selected for CCR7, excluded terminally differentiated effector memory CD45RA+ cells. The repertoire was sequenced with immunoSEQ multiplex PCR; TCRdb's copy has only in-frame clones and lacks some. The table records about 2,100,000 clones, 90% to 95% of them present only once. J is TRBJ1-3 and V is TRBV29-1; possibly TRBD1 for D (6 bases). The source of this sequence is a man between 18 and 29 years old in good health. Some clones in this sample may be carry-over from other donors' samples. Material: naive CD8+ T cells from PBMCs. CDR3 sequence reads: CSVGWDKNTIYF. CDR3 nucleotides: TGCAGCGTTGGGTGGGACAAAAACACCATATATTTT.